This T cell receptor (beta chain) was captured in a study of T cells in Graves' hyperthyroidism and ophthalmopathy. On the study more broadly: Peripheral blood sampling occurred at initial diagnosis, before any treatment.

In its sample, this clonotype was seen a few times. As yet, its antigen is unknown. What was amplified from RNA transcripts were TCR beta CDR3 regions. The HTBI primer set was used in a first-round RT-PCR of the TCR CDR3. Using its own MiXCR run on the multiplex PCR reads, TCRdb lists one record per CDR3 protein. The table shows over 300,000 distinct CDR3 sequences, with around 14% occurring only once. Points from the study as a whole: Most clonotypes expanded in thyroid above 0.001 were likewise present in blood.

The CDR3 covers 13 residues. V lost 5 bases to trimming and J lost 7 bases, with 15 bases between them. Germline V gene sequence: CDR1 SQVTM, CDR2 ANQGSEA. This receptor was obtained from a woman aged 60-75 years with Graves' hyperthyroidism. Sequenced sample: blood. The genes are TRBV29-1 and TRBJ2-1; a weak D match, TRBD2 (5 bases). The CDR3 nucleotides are TGCAGCGTTTTTGAGGGTCGTCGTAATGAGCAGTTCTTC. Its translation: CSVFEGRRNEQFF.